The rows below give T cell receptor beta chains drawn from one sample of a study of blood T cells in healthy people across ages. One entry per CDR3 protein results from TCRdb running MiXCR on the 5' RACE reads. There are about 930,000 distinct CDR3 sequences in the sample; 25% to 35% occur only once, and roughly 10% lies in the top ten. These data are also associated with another study on T cells of mothers and their children.

Source material: blood. The receptor set was obtained from a woman aged 40-49 years in good health. CDR3s include the opening cysteine and the closing phenylalanine or tryptophan. Fields, in order: J gene, clone size, D gene, V gene, CDR3 DNA, CDR3 protein. D genes are given only for firm matches. The size of a clone is reported for some rows only, either as once, few or many, or as a class for expanded clones.

J gene: TRBJ2-3
clone size: -
D gene: TRBD2
V gene: TRBV7-9
CDR3 DNA: TGTGCCAGCAGCGTTAGCGGGGGGGCCACAGATACGCAGTATTTT
CDR3 protein: CASSVSGGATDTQYF

J gene: TRBJ2-6
clone size: -
D gene: -
V gene: TRBV27
CDR3 DNA: TGTGCCAGCAACGATAGGGGGTTTGGGGCCAACGTCCTGACTTTC
CDR3 protein: CASNDRGFGANVLTF

J gene: TRBJ1-5
clone size: -
D gene: TRBD1
V gene: TRBV27
CDR3 DNA: TGTGCCAGCAGTTCCGGGACAGAGATTAGCAATCAGCCCCAGCATTTT
CDR3 protein: CASSSGTEISNQPQHF

J gene: TRBJ1-4
clone size: few
D gene: TRBD1
V gene: TRBV5-1
CDR3 DNA: TGCGCCAGCAGCTACCAGGGGGCTGGAGGTGAAAAACTGTTTTTT
CDR3 protein: CASSYQGAGGEKLFF

J gene: TRBJ2-7
clone size: many
D gene: -
V gene: TRBV12-3/TRBV12-4
CDR3 DNA: TGTGCCAGCAGCCAGACAGGACACGAGCAGTACTTC
CDR3 protein: CASSQTGHEQYF

J gene: TRBJ2-7
clone size: few
D gene: TRBD2
V gene: TRBV4-2
CDR3 DNA: TGTGCCAGCAGCCAAGAAGGCGGAGCGGGGGCCTCCTACGAGCAGTACTTC
CDR3 protein: CASSQEGGAGASYEQYF

J gene: TRBJ2-7
clone size: -
D gene: -
V gene: TRBV5-1
CDR3 DNA: TGCGCCAGCAGCTCTCCTGGGGCGGGCTCCTACGAGCAGTACTTC
CDR3 protein: CASSSPGAGSYEQYF

J gene: TRBJ2-2
clone size: few
D gene: TRBD1
V gene: TRBV15
CDR3 DNA: TGTGCCACCAGCTCTAACAGGGGATCTTGGCCTGGCGGGGAGCTGTTTTTT
CDR3 protein: CATSSNRGSWPGGELFF

J gene: TRBJ1-1
clone size: -
D gene: -
V gene: TRBV24-1
CDR3 DNA: TGTGCCACCAGTGATGGCAGCCTGAACACTGAAGCTTTCTTT
CDR3 protein: CATSDGSLNTEAFF

J gene: TRBJ2-7
clone size: -
D gene: -
V gene: TRBV11-2
CDR3 DNA: TGTGCCAGCAGCTTAGTTCCCCCAGGGGACTACGAGCAGTACTTC
CDR3 protein: CASSLVPPGDYEQYF

J gene: TRBJ2-3
clone size: -
D gene: TRBD1
V gene: TRBV24-1
CDR3 DNA: TGTGCCACCAGTGACCCAAACAGGGGCGCAGATACGCAGTATTTT
CDR3 protein: CATSDPNRGADTQYF

J gene: TRBJ2-5
clone size: -
D gene: TRBD2
V gene: TRBV20-1
CDR3 DNA: TGCAGTGCCCGACTAGCGGGGGGGCCGTCAGGAGAGACCCAGTACTTC
CDR3 protein: CSARLAGGPSGETQYF

J gene: TRBJ2-5
clone size: -
D gene: TRBD1
V gene: TRBV7-9
CDR3 DNA: TGTGCCAGCAGCCCAGGGGGCGTCTTGGAGACCCAGTACTTC
CDR3 protein: CASSPGGVLETQYF

J gene: TRBJ2-1
clone size: -
D gene: TRBD1
V gene: TRBV5-1
CDR3 DNA: TGCGCCAGCAGCTTGGGAGTACAGGGGGCCCTCAATGAGCAGTTCTTC
CDR3 protein: CASSLGVQGALNEQFF

J gene: TRBJ2-5
clone size: many
D gene: TRBD1
V gene: TRBV29-1
CDR3 DNA: TGCAGCGCCTACGGGACAGGGGCCGGTTTATCAGAGACCCAGTACTTC
CDR3 protein: CSAYGTGAGLSETQYF

J gene: TRBJ2-7
clone size: many
D gene: -
V gene: TRBV7-6
CDR3 DNA: TGTGCCAGCAGCTTAGCGGGGGGGCCAAGCGAGCAGTACTTC
CDR3 protein: CASSLAGGPSEQYF

J gene: TRBJ2-3
clone size: -
D gene: TRBD2
V gene: TRBV5-1
CDR3 DNA: TGCGCCAGCAGCTTCCCAAGACCCGGGACTAGCGGGGGGGCCAACACAGATACGCAGTATTTT
CDR3 protein: CASSFPRPGTSGGANTDTQYF

J gene: TRBJ1-3
clone size: -
D gene: -
V gene: TRBV6-6
CDR3 DNA: TGTGCCAGCAGCTACCCTAGTTCCTCTGGAAACACCATATATTTT
CDR3 protein: CASSYPSSSGNTIYF

J gene: TRBJ1-1
clone size: few
D gene: -
V gene: TRBV12-3/TRBV12-4
CDR3 DNA: TGTGCCAGCAGCCGAGGGACCGCCCGAACTGAAGCTTTCTTT
CDR3 protein: CASSRGTARTEAFF

J gene: TRBJ1-5
clone size: few
D gene: -
V gene: TRBV20-1
CDR3 DNA: TGCAGTGCTAGGAAGAGTGGTGTCAATCAGCCCCAGCATTTT
CDR3 protein: CSARKSGVNQPQHF

J gene: TRBJ1-2
clone size: many
D gene: -
V gene: TRBV5-1
CDR3 DNA: TGCGCCAGCAGCTTCCCCGGGGGCCAAGCTAACTATGGCTACACCTTC
CDR3 protein: CASSFPGGQANYGYTF

J gene: TRBJ2-1
clone size: many
D gene: TRBD1
V gene: TRBV29-1
CDR3 DNA: TGCAGCGTTCAGGGGGCTGGCTACAATGAGCAGTTCTTC
CDR3 protein: CSVQGAGYNEQFF

J gene: TRBJ2-1
clone size: many
D gene: -
V gene: TRBV7-2
CDR3 DNA: TGTGCCAGCAGCTTAGGACAGAGGAAGGGCAATGAGCAGTTCTTC
CDR3 protein: CASSLGQRKGNEQFF

J gene: TRBJ2-7
clone size: many
D gene: TRBD1
V gene: TRBV7-2
CDR3 DNA: TGTGCCAGCAGCACCGGGACAGGGGGCTTGTACGAGCAGTACTTC
CDR3 protein: CASSTGTGGLYEQYF

J gene: TRBJ2-7
clone size: many
D gene: -
V gene: TRBV7-9
CDR3 DNA: TGTGCCAGCAGCTTAGTTGGGGGGCTTAGCTCCTACGAGCAGTACTTC
CDR3 protein: CASSLVGGLSSYEQYF

J gene: TRBJ2-3
clone size: few
D gene: -
V gene: TRBV4-1
CDR3 DNA: TGCGCCAGCAGCCAAGGTCCAGATACGCAGTATTTT
CDR3 protein: CASSQGPDTQYF

J gene: TRBJ2-1
clone size: many
D gene: -
V gene: TRBV4-3
CDR3 DNA: TGCGCCAGCAGCCAAGAAGCGCGCTACACCCCGTTCTTC
CDR3 protein: CASSQEARYTPFF

J gene: TRBJ2-6
clone size: few
D gene: -
V gene: TRBV7-3
CDR3 DNA: TGTGCCAGCAGCCGAATGGGGGTTGGGGCCAACGTCCTGACTTTC
CDR3 protein: CASSRMGVGANVLTF

J gene: TRBJ2-3
clone size: many
D gene: TRBD1
V gene: TRBV6-6
CDR3 DNA: TGTGCCAGCAAGAGACAACAGGGGAGCACAGATACGCAGTATTTT
CDR3 protein: CASKRQQGSTDTQYF

J gene: TRBJ2-1
clone size: -
D gene: TRBD2
V gene: TRBV6-5
CDR3 DNA: TGTGCCAGCAGTTCGGGACTACTCGGGGAGCAGTTCTTC
CDR3 protein: CASSSGLLGEQFF

J gene: TRBJ1-1
clone size: once
D gene: -
V gene: TRBV20-1
CDR3 DNA: TGCAGTGGAGGTTATTTGGGTCAACCTAGGGCTTTCTTT
CDR3 protein: CSGGYLGQPRAFF

J gene: TRBJ2-7
clone size: many
D gene: TRBD1
V gene: TRBV29-1
CDR3 DNA: TGCAGCGTTGGGGACAGTGCCTACGAGCAGTACTTC
CDR3 protein: CSVGDSAYEQYF

J gene: TRBJ2-7
clone size: once
D gene: TRBD1
V gene: TRBV19
CDR3 DNA: TGTGCCAGTAGTAAACCGGGACAGAGATTGGTCTACGAGCAGTACTTC
CDR3 protein: CASSKPGQRLVYEQYF

J gene: TRBJ2-1
clone size: -
D gene: -
V gene: TRBV5-6
CDR3 DNA: TGTGCCAGCAGCTTCCGATTGGCGGGCTCCTACAATGGGCAGTTCTTC
CDR3 protein: CASSFRLAGSYNGQFF

J gene: TRBJ2-3
clone size: -
D gene: -
V gene: TRBV7-3
CDR3 DNA: TGTGCCAGCAGCCCGACCGGCCTGGGGACGGGCACAGATACGCAGTATTTT
CDR3 protein: CASSPTGLGTGTDTQYF

J gene: TRBJ1-5
clone size: few
D gene: -
V gene: TRBV6-6
CDR3 DNA: TGTGCCAGCAGAACCTCAGAGCAGCCCCAGCATTTT
CDR3 protein: CASRTSEQPQHF

J gene: TRBJ2-7
clone size: many
D gene: -
V gene: TRBV4-1
CDR3 DNA: TGCGCCAGCAGCCAAGATTGGGCTGCTACCTACGAGCAGTACTTC
CDR3 protein: CASSQDWAATYEQYF

J gene: TRBJ2-1
clone size: -
D gene: TRBD2
V gene: TRBV19
CDR3 DNA: TGTGCCAGTAGTAAAACGGGGGGGCCTCGAGGTGAGCAGTTCTTC
CDR3 protein: CASSKTGGPRGEQFF

J gene: TRBJ2-7
clone size: -
D gene: TRBD1
V gene: TRBV4-2
CDR3 DNA: TGTGCCAGCAGCCAAGATATCGCCGGGACAGGGGGACGCGAGCAGTACTTC
CDR3 protein: CASSQDIAGTGGREQYF

J gene: TRBJ2-3
clone size: -
D gene: -
V gene: TRBV28
CDR3 DNA: TGTGCCAGCAGTTTAATTCGTCGGGGGACGCAGTATTTT
CDR3 protein: CASSLIRRGTQYF

J gene: TRBJ1-2
clone size: few
D gene: -
V gene: TRBV7-9
CDR3 DNA: TGTGCCAGCAGCTTAGCGGGGGGCACCTATGGCTACACCTTC
CDR3 protein: CASSLAGGTYGYTF

J gene: TRBJ2-1
clone size: few
D gene: TRBD2
V gene: TRBV5-1
CDR3 DNA: TGCGCCAGCAGCGTGACTAGCGGGGGGGCCTTGGTCAATGAGCAGTTCTTC
CDR3 protein: CASSVTSGGALVNEQFF

J gene: TRBJ2-1
clone size: -
D gene: TRBD1
V gene: TRBV9
CDR3 DNA: TGTGCCAGCAGCGTAGGGGGACAGTTATACAATGAGCAGTTCTTC
CDR3 protein: CASSVGGQLYNEQFF

J gene: TRBJ1-2
clone size: -
D gene: -
V gene: TRBV28
CDR3 DNA: TGTGCCAGCAGTCATGACACCACCGGCTATGGCTACACCTTC
CDR3 protein: CASSHDTTGYGYTF